Sequencing of this T cell receptor beta chain was carried out in a study of molecular identifiers for immune sequencing clone quantification. Study-wide context: Split five ways in replicates, RNA from around 20,000 or 99,000 naive CD8 cells had four portions sequenced. Study-wide findings and caveats: Identical TCR molecules sharing a barcode could underestimate highly expanded clone sizes.

The CDR3 is 15 amino acids. Germline V CDR1 and CDR2: MNHEY, SVGAGI. On this clonotype: The target antigen is unknown. A single base separates this from a much larger clone, so it may be a read error.

The bulk TCR libraries were made with methods described before and with listed TCR primers. TCRdb used MiXCR to reprocess the PCR reads, holding one entry per CDR3 protein. The table shows about 640,000 distinct CDR3 sequences, with about 20% occurring only once. The V and J genes are TRBV6-5 and TRBJ2-1, with 8 bases that match TRBD2. The sequence derives from a human donor in good health. Some libraries in this study had Jurkat cell RNA spiked in. Sequenced sample: naive CD8+ T cells from blood, with Jurkat cell RNA spiked in. Sample subset: FACS-sorted CD8+CD4-CCR7+CD45RA+ naive T cells. The CDR3 nucleotides are TGTGCCAGCAGTTACCGGGAGGGGGGGGTCGATGAGCAGTCCTTC. This gives the protein CASSYREGGVDEQSF.